A selection of T cell receptor beta chains follows, all from one sample in a study of blood T cell repertoires in COVID-19. Sequenced by immunoSEQ multiplex PCR; TCRdb stores in-frame clones only, minus some. The table has 120,000 or so clones, around 64% seen once. The sequenced sample consisted of peripheral blood. These receptors were taken from a human donor with acute or convalescent COVID-19. The donor label of this sample is uncertain. Both conserved end residues are trimmed from each CDR3.

j_call,v_call,cdr3_aa
TRBJ1-5,TRBV7-9,ASSRLDNQPQH
TRBJ2-3,TRBV5-1,ASSLMTRGLSTDTQY
TRBJ1-2,TRBV29-1,SVDRAGYGYT
TRBJ1-4,TRBV28,ASSLIGTGQSNEKLF
TRBJ2-2,TRBV28,ASNPLEAGNTGELF
TRBJ1-1,TRBV6-5,ASSYDNLNTEAF
TRBJ1-2,TRBV13,ASSTYRGLYGYT
TRBJ1-1,TRBV4-1,ASSWWGQKGAEAF
TRBJ2-7,TRBV5-1,ASSSTESYEQY
TRBJ2-2,TRBV30,AWAPGSGELF
TRBJ2-7,TRBV4-2,ASSQVLASRSLYEQY
TRBJ2-3,TRBV7-9,ASSFDTFSTDTQY
TRBJ1-2,TRBV19,ASSSGQRFYGYT
TRBJ1-4,TRBV2,ASSDRTATNEKLF
TRBJ1-5,TRBV19,ASSMEARGGQPQH
TRBJ2-1,TRBV18,ASSPPARNEQF
TRBJ1-6,TRBV5-1,ASSPRDRGRSPLH
TRBJ1-1,TRBV28,ASRGTGGIDRGTEAF
TRBJ1-5,TRBV2,ASSVPREGFQPQH
TRBJ2-6,TRBV6-5,ASRLGGSGANVLT
TRBJ1-1,TRBV2,ASRRTADRNTEAF
TRBJ2-1,TRBV7-6,ASSARDSTYNEQF
TRBJ1-1,TRBV18,ASSPARLNTEAF
TRBJ1-5,TRBV28,ASRDTPGRSNQPQH
TRBJ1-6,TRBV2,ASTLPQTYNSPLH
TRBJ1-5,TRBV18,ASSPLRESAQH
TRBJ1-5,TRBV15,ATSRAKLSSNQPQH
TRBJ1-2,TRBV14,ASSQWTGHGYT
TRBJ2-2,TRBV6-5,ASIPRQGVGELF
TRBJ1-3,TRBV7-2,ASSLIRGQGNTIY
TRBJ2-2,TRBV7-2,ASMRDPRGGELF
TRBJ2-3,TRBV18,ASSPEYLSTDTQY
TRBJ1-4,TRBV11-2,ASSVLGQGANEKLF
TRBJ2-7,TRBV6-5,ASSTGTGIEQY
TRBJ1-3,TRBV6-5,ASRPRQVAGNTIY
TRBJ1-2,TRBV30,AWSTGQGYGYT
TRBJ1-1,TRBV6-5,ASRGQPVMNTEAF
TRBJ1-1,TRBV7-3,ASSLTYHSAEAF
TRBJ1-3,TRBV28,ASSFRGSGNTIY
TRBJ1-4,TRBV3-1/TRBV3-2,ASSQTEATNEKLF